The 27 T cell receptor beta chains below all came from one sample that was sequenced in a study of regulatory T cells in long-lasting Graves disease. Arm-PCR of CDR3 regions and iRepertoire HTBI primers were used to build TCR beta libraries. Each CDR3 protein gets one entry after TCRdb re-called the multiplex PCR reads with MiXCR. Of roughly 500,000 distinct CDR3 sequences in the sample, less than 25% were seen once. The time point is: persistent/refractory GD, antithyroid drugs over 5 years with positive TRAb. PBMC RNA was the source of the TCR library. The sample in question was peripheral blood mononuclear cells (PBMCs), obtained when the disease was refractory, from a patient treated with antithyroid drugs. The receptors shown here come from a female donor with Graves disease.

This clonotype was counted ten times or more. CDR3 nucleotide sequence: TGTGCCAGCAGCCCGGGACAGGGGATACCGACTAACTATGGCTACACCTTC. Translation: CASSPGQGIPTNYGYTF. The chain links TRBV27 to TRBJ1-2; TRBD1 matches 10 bases. This CDR3 is built from 17 residues. Trimming took 6 bases from V and 0 from J; bases not matched to a gene: 10. In germline, CDR1 is MNHEY, CDR2 SMNVEV (reference sequence).

This clonotype has a count of ten or more. The chain combines TRBV9 with TRBJ2-7; the match to TRBD2 covers 8 bases. V lost 1 base, J lost 4 bases, and 7 bases stayed unmatched. The CDR3 sequence is 15 residues long. Germline V gives CDR1 SGDLS, CDR2 YYNGEE. CDR3 bases: TGTGCCAGCAGCGTAAAAGCGGGAGTGGGATACGAGCAGTACTTC. This encodes CASSVKAGVGYEQYF.

This clonotype was detected many times. This chain uses TRBV28 with TRBJ1-6; 9 bases are shared with TRBD1. V was pared by 5 bases and J by 6 bases, with 5 bases of the junction left unmatched. The germline gives CDR1 MDHEN, CDR2 SYDVKM. This CDR3 has 15 amino acids. The CDR3 loop reads CASSTGTGLNSPLHF. The CDR3 region has the DNA TGTGCCAGCAGTACCGGGACAGGGCTTAATTCACCCCTCCACTTT.

V and J are TRBV5-1 and TRBJ2-7; 10 nucleotides agree with TRBD2. This CDR3 has 18 residues. Germline V gene lookup returns CDR1 SGHRS and CDR2 YFSETQ. V lost 3 bases and J lost 7; bases outside the gene matches: 19. The CDR3: CASSSTSKAGGSPREQYF. The CDR3 region has the DNA TGCGCCAGCAGCTCAACCAGCAAAGCGGGAGGGTCCCCTCGTGAGCAGTACTTC.

This clonotype appeared a few times. DNA for the CDR3: TGTGCCAGCAGCGCGAGAGGCCCCGGACAGCCCGGAGAGACCCAGTACTTC. Translating gives CASSARGPGQPGETQYF. This chain uses TRBV7-3 with TRBJ2-5, with D perhaps TRBD1 (6 bases). The germline V gene encodes CDR1 SGHTA and CDR2 FQGTGA. The CDR3 spans 17 residues. The V and J ends lost 5 bases and 4 bases respectively, with 23 bases between them.

The V gene is TRBV12-3 or TRBV12-4, the J gene TRBJ2-3; possibly TRBD1 or TRBD2 for D (6 bases each). The CDR3 sequence is 14 residues long. V lost 1 base to trimming and J lost 5 bases, with 10 bases between them. As DNA, the CDR3 is TGTGCCAGCAGTTTAGGAGGGGGAGGAGATACGCAGTATTTT. It is translated as CASSLGGGGDTQYF.

There are a few counts of this clonotype. The chain employs TRBV6-2 or TRBV6-3 and TRBJ2-3; tentatively, D is TRBD2 (6 bases). The CDR3 has 15 amino acids. Germline V gene data show CDR1 as MNHEY and CDR2 as SVGEGT. V was pared by 5 bases and J by 2 bases, with 14 bases between. The CDR3 region is CASSPGTLPTDTQYF. In nucleotides, the CDR3 is TGTGCCAGCAGTCCTGGGACTCTCCCCACAGATACGCAGTATTTT.

V is TRBV7-2 and J is TRBJ2-1, with TRBD1 matching 9 bases. The CDR3 is made up of 15 amino acids. CDR1 and CDR2 (germline): SGHTA, FQGNSA. V lost 4 bases, J lost 6 bases, and 7 bases stayed unmatched. Here the CDR3 reads CASSWDGQGTNEQFF. CDR3 DNA sequence: TGTGCCAGCAGCTGGGATGGACAGGGGACCAATGAGCAGTTCTTC.

This clonotype was observed many times. The genes are TRBV7-2 and TRBJ1-4, with no clear D. V lost 0 bases, J lost 3 bases, and 14 bases lay in between. Germline CDR1 reads SGHTA; CDR2 reads FQGNSA. There are 17 residues in the CDR3. CDR3 coding DNA: TGTGCCAGCAGCTTAGCGCGGACCCCGAGGCCTAATGAAAAACTGTTTTTT. Encoded protein: CASSLARTPRPNEKLFF.

This clonotype has a count of ten or more. This sequence joins TRBV6-1 and TRBJ2-7, with D perhaps being TRBD1 or TRBD2 (5 bases each). CDR1 and CDR2 from the germline V gene are MNHNS and SASEGT. With 6 bases removed from V and 3 bases from J, the gap between germline ends came to 21 bases. This CDR3 spans 16 amino acids. CDR3 nucleotide sequence: TGTGCCAGCAGGGGACCGGAAATAATCAGTATCTACGAGCAGTACTTC. Protein sequence: CASRGPEIISIYEQYF.

In its sample, this clonotype was seen many times. The V gene is TRBV28, the J gene TRBJ2-5; 7 nucleotides align to TRBD1. Germline CDR1 reads MDHEN; CDR2 reads SYDVKM. V lost 6 bases, J lost 4 bases, and 8 bases stayed unmatched. CDR3 length: 14 residues. The CDR3 region is CASRGVTGRETQYF. DNA for the CDR3: TGTGCCAGCAGAGGGGTGACAGGGAGAGAGACCCAGTACTTC. Combining the CDR3 with reference TRBV28 and TRBJ2-5 gives the whole variable domain DVKVTQSSRYLVKRTGEKVFLECVQDMDHENMFWYRQDPGLGLRLIYFSYDVKMKEKGDIPEGYSVSREKKERFSLILESASTNQTSMYLCASRGVTGRETQYFGPGTRLLVL.

This clonotype was seen more than once but under ten times. The rearrangement links TRBV6-2 or TRBV6-3 to TRBJ2-7; perhaps TRBD1 as D (6 bases). This CDR3 is built from 16 residues. Trimming left V 6 bases short and J 2 bases short, with 20 bases between. CDR1 and CDR2 (germline): MNHEY, SVGEGT. The CDR3 here is CASSPAGWDKTYEQYF. The CDR3 DNA reads as TGTGCCAGCAGCCCCGCCGGGTGGGACAAAACCTACGAGCAGTACTTC.

This chain joins TRBV7-9 and TRBJ2-7; 7 bases map to TRBD1. This CDR3 has 14 residues. Germline V gene data show CDR1 as SEHNR and CDR2 as FQNEAQ (reference sequence). The V and J ends lost 4 bases and 4 bases, in that order; junction bases with no gene match: 7. The CDR3 coding sequence is TGTGCCAGCAGCTCAACAGGGGTCGGTTACGAGCAGTACTTC. Its translation: CASSSTGVGYEQYF.

This clonotype was counted at least ten times. This chain connects TRBV12-3 or TRBV12-4 to TRBJ1-1, with a tentative D call TRBD1 (6 bases). The CDR3 is 15 amino acids. Trimming removed 0 bases at V and 4 bases at J, with 12 bases between. DNA for the CDR3: TGTGCCAGCAGTTTAGCCGAAGGACAGTCCACTGAAGCTTTCTTT. It is translated as CASSLAEGQSTEAFF.

As to this clonotype: The junction shows a germline mismatch at one end, possibly a read error. The genes are TRBV18 and TRBJ2-5; 8 bases map to TRBD1. The germline V gene has CDR1 KGHSH and CDR2 LQKENI. CDR3 length equals 14 residues. As DNA, the CDR3 is TGTGCCAACTCACCACCGACAGGGGAAGAGACCCAGTACTTC. It yields the protein CANSPPTGEETQYF.

On this clonotype itself: A single base is all that separates this from a far larger clone, so a read error is likely. This rearrangement joins TRBV6-4 to TRBJ1-6, with TRBD1 matching 8 bases. From germline, CDR1 is MRHNA and CDR2 SNTAGT. The CDR3 sequence is 14 residues long. This CDR3 is CASSLQGDGTEAYF. CDR3 DNA sequence: TGTGCCAGCAGTCTACAGGGGGACGGCACTGAAGCTTACTTT.

This clonotype showed up many times. The chain uses TRBV28 and TRBJ1-6, with unresolved D. This CDR3 has 15 amino acids. The V end lost 5 bases, the J end lost 5 bases, and 13 bases lay between the germline ends. From germline, CDR1 is MDHEN and CDR2 SYDVKM. CDR3 in amino acids: CASSTLRQNNSPLHF. CDR3 coding DNA: TGTGCCAGCAGTACCCTGCGACAAAATAATTCACCCCTCCACTTT.

As to this clonotype: One base away lies a much larger clone, so this may be a sequencing read error. The V and J genes are TRBV11-3 and TRBJ1-1; no reliable D call. CDR3 length: 12 residues. CDR1 SGHNT and CDR2 YENEEA come from the germline V gene. In nucleotides, the CDR3 is TGTGCCAGCAGCTTTAGTACAGCTGAAGCTTCCTTT. Amino acids: CASSFSTAEASF.

This clonotype was observed once. The J gene is TRBJ2-1, the V gene TRBV5-1; 9 positions match TRBD2. Germline-derived CDR1 and CDR2 are SGHRS and YFSETQ. The CDR3 spans 18 residues. V lost 0 bases to trimming and J lost 4 bases; unmatched junction nucleotides: 11. CDR3 residues: CASSLVGLREGYYNEQFF. DNA for the CDR3: TGCGCCAGCAGCTTGGTGGGATTGCGGGAGGGGTATTACAATGAGCAGTTCTTC.

This clonotype was seen many times. The rearrangement uses TRBV24-1 and TRBJ1-1; 8 positions match TRBD1. The CDR3 consists of 13 residues. Trimming cost V 3 bases and J 7 bases; bases outside gene matches: 3. Germline CDR1 KGHDR, CDR2 SFDVKD. As DNA, the CDR3 is TGTGCCACCAGTGATGGGACAGGCGGTGAAGCTTTCTTT. This translates into CATSDGTGGEAFF.

Many counts were recorded for this clonotype. The V gene is TRBV2, the J gene TRBJ2-1, with TRBD2 matching 13 bases. The CDR3 has 13 amino acids. Germline CDR1 is SNHLY and CDR2 is FYNNEI. V shed 4 bases, J shed 15 bases, and the junction held 6 bases outside the gene matches. The CDR3 coding sequence is TGTGCCAGCAGTGTTACTAGCGGGAGGGGCTGGTTCTTC. It specifies CASSVTSGRGWFF.

There are many counts of this clonotype. This chain links TRBV6-2 or TRBV6-3 with TRBJ2-5; perhaps TRBD2 as D (6 bases). The CDR3 runs to 16 residues. V lost 7 bases and J 5 bases, leaving 23 bases between the germline ends. The germline V gene has CDR1 MNHEY and CDR2 SVGEGT. CDR3 sequence reads: CASTKRERTGVETQYF. The CDR3 coding sequence is TGTGCCAGCACCAAACGAGAACGGACGGGAGTGGAGACCCAGTACTTC.

The sample holds many counts of this clonotype. The CDR3, as DNA: TGTGCCAGCAGCCAAGCCGGGCATAACTATGGCTACACCTTC. It specifies CASSQAGHNYGYTF. V usage is TRBV3-1 and J usage is TRBJ1-2, with D unresolved. V lost 1 base, J lost 1 base, and 7 bases lay in between. Per germline, CDR1 LGHDT and CDR2 YNNKEL (reference sequence). This CDR3 is built from 14 residues.

In regard to this clonotype: With a much larger clone just one base away, this may be a read error. The V call is TRBV18, the J call TRBJ2-5, with D unresolved. The CDR3 runs 13 residues. CDR1 KGHSH and CDR2 LQKENI come from the germline V gene. V was pared by 1 base and J by 7 bases, with 10 bases between. The DNA of the CDR3 is TGTGCCAGCTCACCACTTTCGAGAGGGACCCAGTACTTC. This translates into CASSPLSRGTQYF.

This chain joins TRBV5-1 and TRBJ1-2; the D is unclear. Germline V gene lookup returns CDR1 SGHRS and CDR2 YFSETQ. V lost 1 base and J lost 6, with 13 bases in between. The CDR3 length is 14 residues. The CDR3 is CASSLSQRKDGYTF. In nucleotides, the CDR3 is TGCGCCAGCAGCTTGTCCCAGAGGAAGGATGGCTACACCTTC.

This clonotype has at least ten counts. V and J are TRBV2 and TRBJ1-2; a possible D gene is TRBD1 (5 bases). The V end lost 5 bases, the J end lost 5 bases, and 12 bases lay between the germline ends. The CDR3 consists of 13 residues. From germline, CDR1 is SNHLY and CDR2 FYNNEI. The CDR3 DNA follows: TGTGCCAGCAGTCCGGGCAGGGTTTATGGCTACACCTTC. It codes for CASSPGRVYGYTF.

The table lists this clonotype with many counts. This chain uses TRBV3-1 with TRBJ1-2, with a weak D call TRBD1 (5 bases). Trimming removed 4 bases from V and 6 bases from J, with 12 bases in between. The CDR3 has 13 amino acids. Germline V gives CDR1 LGHDT, CDR2 YNNKEL (reference sequence). Here the CDR3 DNA reads TGTGCCAGCAGCCGGTCCTTCAGGGATGGCTACACCTTC. This encodes CASSRSFRDGYTF.